This record covers a single T cell receptor beta chain. This sample stems from a study of shared clonotypes between healthy human individuals. The CDR3 spans 15 residues. V was pared by 2 bases and J by 5 bases, with 15 bases between. The protocol was immunoSEQ multiplex PCR, while the TCRdb copy is restricted to in-frame clones and leaves out a portion. The sample shows over a million clones, around three quarters of them seen only once. This sequence was found in a young man in good health. Some clones in this sample may be carry-over from other donors' samples. Sequencing was done on a sample of memory CD4+ T cells from PBMCs. Subset given: CD45RA-negative fraction. The rearrangement joins TRBV6-7 to TRBJ2-5; no definite D call. TRBV6-7 is an ORF for which the function is uncertain. CDR3 nucleotide sequence: TGTGCCAGCAGTTACCTTGGAACAAACGGGGAGACCCAGTACTTC. Translation gives CASSYLGTNGETQYF.